This entry lists 30 T cell receptor beta chains sequenced from one sample in a study of OX40 agonist ivuxolimab in advanced cancers. Assay: immunoSEQ multiplex PCR; the TCRdb copy retains only in-frame clones and omits some. The sample shows around 76,000 clones, around 83% of them seen only once. Sequenced material: CD4+ or CD8+ T cells sorted from blood, taken in a trial of the OX40 agonist ivuxolimab. The receptor source for this set is an adult with an advanced solid tumor such as melanoma, head and neck, liver or kidney cancer.

The gene calls are TRBV15 and TRBJ1-2, with D maybe TRBD1 (6 bases). The CDR3 sequence is 17 residues long. CDR1 is LNHNV, CDR2 YYDKDF, per germline (reference sequence). Trimming removed 0 bases from V and 4 bases from J, with 18 bases in between. For the CDR3, the DNA is TGTGCCACCAGCAGAGATAGGGGGACAAGCCTCGGCTATGGCTACACCTTC. Amino acids: CATSRDRGTSLGYGYTF.

Only one count was recorded for this clone. The chain employs TRBV7-6 and TRBJ2-1; weak D call: TRBD2 (6 bases). Germline CDR1 and CDR2: SGHVS and FNYEAQ. CDR3 length: 15 residues. V lost 8 bases, J lost 0 bases, and 14 bases lay in between. The CDR3 protein is CASSSGPSSYNEQFF. Written as DNA, the CDR3 is TGTGCCAGCTCGAGCGGGCCGAGCTCCTACAATGAGCAGTTCTTC. Full variable domain (remainder filled in from reference TRBV7-6 and TRBJ2-1): GAGVSQSPRYKVTKRGQDVALRCDPISGHVSLYWYRQALGQGPEFLTYFNYEAQQDKSGLPNDRFSAERPEGSISTLTIQRTEQRDSAMYRCASSSGPSSYNEQFFGPGTRLTVL.

The chain carries TRBV6-6 and TRBJ2-1; D may be TRBD1 or TRBD2 (5 bases each). Germline CDR1 MNHNY, CDR2 SVGAGI (reference sequence). With 6 bases removed from V and 3 bases from J, the gap between germline ends came to 18 bases. The CDR3 has 16 amino acids. The CDR3 spells CASSPGRGVSYNEQFF. Written as DNA, the CDR3 is TGTGCCAGCAGCCCTGGAAGGGGAGTCAGCTACAATGAGCAGTTCTTC.

This chain links TRBV25-1 with TRBJ1-6; D gene ambiguous. Germline V gene data show CDR1 as MGHDK and CDR2 as SYGVNS. This CDR3 comprises 13 residues. Trimming cost V 2 bases and J 5 bases, with 4 bases left between them. The DNA of the CDR3 is TGTGCCAGCAGTGAAACGGATAATTCACCCCTCCACTTT. Translated, it gives CASSETDNSPLHF.

V gene TRBV7-8 combines with J gene TRBJ1-6, with a tentative D call TRBD1 (6 bases). The CDR3 runs to 15 residues. The V and J ends lost 4 bases and 9 bases respectively, with 16 bases between them. Germline V gives CDR1 SGHVS, CDR2 FQNEAQ. The CDR3 region is CASSSQGIIGSPLHF. CDR3 DNA sequence: TGTGCCAGCAGCTCTCAGGGGATAATAGGTTCACCCCTCCACTTT.

This rearrangement joins TRBV5-1 to TRBJ2-3; the match to TRBD2 covers 10 bases. After removal of 0 bases from V and 2 bases from J, the junction contained 3 bases not matched to a gene. CDR3 size: 16 residues. Germline-derived CDR1 and CDR2 are SGHRS and YFSETQ. The CDR3 nucleotides read TGCGCCAGCAGCTTGGGTACTAGCGGGAACACAGATACGCAGTATTTT. It is translated as CASSLGTSGNTDTQYF.

V usage is TRBV7-3 and J usage is TRBJ2-3; tentatively, D is TRBD1 (5 bases). CDR3 length equals 15 residues. V was cut by 2 bases and J by 2 bases, with 11 bases left in between. Germline CDR1 reads SGHTA; CDR2 reads FQGTGA. CDR3: CASSLLGETTDTQYF. The CDR3 DNA reads TGTGCCAGCAGCTTACTAGGGGAAACCACAGATACGCAGTATTTT.

The chain has TRBV7-2 and TRBJ2-3, with D possibly called TRBD1 or TRBD2 (6 bases each). CDR1 and CDR2 from the germline V gene are SGHTA and FQGNSA. The length of the CDR3 is 14 residues. Trimming stripped 4 bases from V and 4 bases from J, with 12 bases between. CDR3 in amino acids: CASSSAEGADTQYF. As DNA, the CDR3 is TGTGCCAGCAGCTCCGCGGAGGGGGCAGATACGCAGTATTTT.

This clone was counted once. The rearrangement joins TRBV5-4 to TRBJ2-7; D may be TRBD1 (6 bases). Germline CDR1 reads SGHNT; CDR2 reads YYREEE (reference sequence). This CDR3 is built from 13 residues. The ends were cut back, 5 bases at V and 3 bases at J, with 12 bases in the middle. CDR3: CASSSTGNYEQYF. CDR3 coding DNA: TGTGCCAGCAGTTCCACAGGGAACTACGAGCAGTACTTC.

V gene TRBV4-3 combines with J gene TRBJ1-3; D unclear. The CDR3 totals 14 residues. Per the germline V gene, CDR1 is LGHNA and CDR2 is YSLEER. V lost 1 base, J lost 4 bases, and 8 bases lay in between. The CDR3 sequence is CASSQGLSGNTIYF. The DNA of the CDR3 is TGCGCCAGCAGCCAAGGCCTATCGGGAAACACCATATATTTT.

The chain combines TRBV7-6 with TRBJ2-3, with TRBD2 matching 7 bases. Per the germline V gene, CDR1 is SGHVS and CDR2 is FNYEAQ. With 3 bases clipped from V and 10 bases from J, the junction kept 13 bases outside the gene matches. CDR3 length: 15 amino acids. CDR3 DNA sequence: TGTGCCAGCAGCTTGGGTTTAGCGGGTACGTCAGCGCAGTATTTT. Amino acid sequence: CASSLGLAGTSAQYF. The complete variable domain, with remaining parts taken from reference TRBV7-6 and TRBJ2-3, reads GAGVSQSPRYKVTKRGQDVALRCDPISGHVSLYWYRQALGQGPEFLTYFNYEAQQDKSGLPNDRFSAERPEGSISTLTIQRTEQRDSAMYRCASSLGLAGTSAQYFGPGTRLTVL.

This chain uses TRBV19 with TRBJ2-6, with 8 bases that match TRBD1. CDR3 length equals 18 residues. V shed 2 bases, J shed 1 base, and the junction held 7 bases outside the gene matches. The germline gives CDR1 LNHDA, CDR2 SQIVND (reference sequence). For the CDR3, the DNA is TGTGCCAGTAGTATAAGACAGGGGTTGGGATCTGGGGCCAACGTCCTGACTTTC. It codes for CASSIRQGLGSGANVLTF. Filled out from reference TRBV19 and TRBJ2-6, the complete variable domain reads DGGITQSPKYLFRKEGQNVTLSCEQNLNHDAMYWYRQDPGQGLRLIYYSQIVNDFQKGDIAEGYSVSREKKESFPLTVTSAQKNPTAFYLCASSIRQGLGSGANVLTFGAGSRLTVL.

The sample holds one count of this clone. V usage is TRBV7-2 and J usage is TRBJ2-7, with D unresolved. The CDR3 extends over 14 amino acids. Germline values: CDR1 SGHTA, CDR2 FQGNSA. With 1 base removed from V and 1 base from J, the gap between germline ends came to 8 bases. The CDR3 DNA is TGTGCCAGCAGCTTAGAGCAGGAATCCTACGAGCAGTACTTC. Amino acids: CASSLEQESYEQYF.

The chain couples TRBV5-6 to TRBJ1-2, with D possibly being TRBD1 (5 bases). This CDR3 comprises 14 residues. The V gene's germline CDR1 is SGHDT and CDR2 YYEEEE. The V and J ends lost 4 bases and 8 bases respectively, with 18 bases between them. The CDR3 loop reads CASSPWTPRSGYTF. The DNA of the CDR3 is TGTGCCAGCAGCCCTTGGACACCGCGCTCGGGCTACACCTTC.

The V call is TRBV2, the J call TRBJ1-5; a weak D match, TRBD1 (6 bases). V was pared by 6 bases and J by 2 bases, with 8 bases between. Germline CDR1 SNHLY, CDR2 FYNNEI. The CDR3 is made up of 13 amino acids. DNA for the CDR3: TGTGCCAGCAGAGACAGGCGCAATCAGCCCCAGCATTTT. It yields the protein CASRDRRNQPQHF.

The V gene is TRBV7-9, the J gene TRBJ2-3; TRBD2 aligns across 7 bases. The germline gives CDR1 SEHNR, CDR2 FQNEAQ (reference sequence). The CDR3 covers 15 residues. V lost 2 bases and J lost 1; bases outside the gene matches: 3. The CDR3 nucleotides are TGTGCCAGCAGCTTATCGGGGAGGGGCACAGATACGCAGTATTTT. It encodes CASSLSGRGTDTQYF.

V and J are TRBV2 and TRBJ1-6; 10 nucleotides line up with TRBD1. After removal of 5 bases from V and 7 bases from J, the junction contained 8 bases not matched to a gene. Germline V CDR1 and CDR2: SNHLY, FYNNEI. The CDR3 consists of 16 residues. Written as DNA, the CDR3 is TGTGCCAGCAGTCGACAGGGGGCATTCGGGAATTCACCCCTCCACTTT. It specifies CASSRQGAFGNSPLHF.

The rearrangement uses TRBV19 and TRBJ2-2; D is possibly TRBD1 (6 bases). This CDR3 region has 16 residues. Deletions cut 4 bases from V and 0 bases from J, with 12 bases between. CDR1 LNHDA and CDR2 SQIVND come from the germline V gene (reference sequence). The CDR3: CASSRGPQSNTGELFF. The CDR3 DNA sequence: TGTGCCAGTAGTAGGGGGCCCCAATCGAACACCGGGGAGCTGTTTTTT.

This clone appeared once. V usage is TRBV2 and J usage is TRBJ2-3; 7 bases line up with TRBD1. Per the germline V gene, CDR1 is SNHLY and CDR2 is FYNNEI. The junction had 6 bases not matched to a gene; V was cut back by 4 bases and J by 2 bases. This CDR3 region has 15 residues. The CDR3 region has the DNA TGTGCCAGCAGTGTGGCAGGGGGATACACAGATACGCAGTATTTT. Its translation: CASSVAGGYTDTQYF.

The chain has TRBV10-1 and TRBJ1-6; D perhaps matches TRBD1 (5 bases). CDR3 length equals 13 residues. CDR1 WNHNN and CDR2 SYGVQD come from the germline V gene (reference sequence). The V gene lost 6 bases and the J gene lost 14 bases, with 17 bases spanning the gap. The CDR3 DNA reads as TGCGCCAGCAGCCGAGACGGGGGAACGGCCCTCCACTTT. Residues: CASSRDGGTALHF.

Points on this clone: One junction end disagrees with the germline gene, perhaps due to a read error. The V call is TRBV29-1, the J call TRBJ2-5; TRBD2 matches 10 bases. From germline, CDR1 is SQVTM and CDR2 ANQGSEA. The CDR3 has 13 amino acids. The CDR3 DNA reads as TGCAGCGTTGAAGTGGCCAGCGGGGGGGCCGGGAACTTC. The encoded protein is CSVEVASGGAGNF.

The table lists this clone with a few counts. This CDR3 reads CASSQGDLAKNIQYF. In nucleotides, the CDR3 is TGTGCCAGCAGCCAAGGGGATTTAGCCAAAAACATTCAGTACTTC. V and J are TRBV4-2 and TRBJ2-4, with D unresolved. The CDR3 is 15 residues long. Germline assignment: CDR1 LGHNA and CDR2 YNFKEQ. The V and J ends lost 1 base and 0 bases respectively, with 7 bases between them.

The CDR3 here is CASSQTSGGAQEQFF. CDR3 coding DNA: TGTGCCAGCAGTCAAACTAGCGGGGGGGCACAGGAGCAGTTCTTC. The gene calls are TRBV2 and TRBJ2-1, with 13 bases matching TRBD2. V was clipped by 5 bases and J by 10 bases; unmatched bases: 8. This CDR3 comprises 15 residues. Germline V gene data show CDR1 as SNHLY and CDR2 as FYNNEI.

The V and J genes are TRBV5-8 and TRBJ2-3, with 16 bases matching TRBD2. CDR1 is SGHTS and CDR2 is YDEGEE in the germline V gene. The J segment lost 5 bases and the V segment lost 2 bases, leaving 8 bases of the junction unmatched. The CDR3 totals 18 residues. This CDR3 reads CASSFPGTSGGAGDTQYF. The CDR3 region has the DNA TGTGCCAGCAGCTTTCCCGGGACTAGCGGGGGGGCCGGAGATACGCAGTATTTT.

The rearrangement joins TRBV10-2 to TRBJ1-2, with D perhaps matching TRBD1 (5 bases). Looked up from germline, CDR1 is WSHSY and CDR2 is SAAADI. Trimming shortened V by 3 bases and J by 7 bases, and 21 bases separated the two germline ends. CDR3 length equals 16 residues. CDR3 DNA: TGCGCCAGCAGTGACTGGGGGGGTACCCTCCAGCGTGGCTACACCTTC. Its translation: CASSDWGGTLQRGYTF.

The V call is TRBV6-1, the J call TRBJ1-3; 9 bases agree with TRBD1. Unmatched junction bases numbered 5, after V lost 5 bases and J lost 3 bases. CDR1 MNHNS and CDR2 SASEGT come from the germline V gene. The CDR3 sequence is 15 residues long. The CDR3 DNA sequence: TGTGCCAGCAGTAGGACAGGGGTAGATGGAAACACCATATATTTT. Its protein product is CASSRTGVDGNTIYF.

CDR3 loop: CASSPSQGFYGYTF. The CDR3 nucleotides read TGTGCCAGCAGCCCAAGCCAGGGGTTCTATGGCTACACCTTC. The chain has TRBV7-2 and TRBJ1-2; a weak D match, TRBD1 (6 bases). Germline CDR1 and CDR2: SGHTA and FQGNSA. V was cut by 5 bases and J by 4 bases, with 14 bases left in between. The CDR3 contains 14 residues.

A few counts support this clone. The chain combines TRBV6-5 with TRBJ1-3, with D maybe TRBD1 (6 bases). Germline assignment: CDR1 MNHEY and CDR2 SVGAGI. The CDR3 has 15 residues. Between the trimmed V and J ends, which lost 3 bases and 2 bases, there was a span of 11 bases. The CDR3 protein is CASSYGRGTGNTIYF. CDR3 nucleotides: TGTGCCAGCAGTTATGGCAGGGGCACTGGAAACACCATATATTTT.

The chain recombines TRBV19 with TRBJ1-2; a weak D match, TRBD1 (6 bases). Germline V gene sequence: CDR1 LNHDA, CDR2 SQIVND (reference sequence). V dropped 5 bases and J dropped 8 bases, with 21 bases sitting between them. The CDR3 sequence is 15 residues long. CDR3 DNA sequence: TGTGCCAGTAGTCTAAACCCAGGGGCCGCTCGGGGCTACACCTTC. Its protein is CASSLNPGAARGYTF.

V and J are TRBV27 and TRBJ2-3; D possibly corresponds to TRBD2 (5 bases). CDR3 length: 14 residues. The germline V gene has CDR1 MNHEY and CDR2 SMNVEV (reference sequence). V shed 5 bases and J shed 4 bases, with 13 bases lying between them. CDR3 in amino acids: CASSRTLGADTQYF. For the CDR3, the DNA is TGTGCCAGCAGTCGGACTTTGGGCGCAGATACGCAGTATTTT.